One and the same sample provided the 23 T cell receptor beta chains below, sequenced in a study of blood T cells in healthy people across ages. Alongside a J-beta primer mix, a sample-barcoded 5' primer served in a second PCR lasting about 7 to 12 cycles. TCRdb re-derived calls from the 5' RACE reads in MiXCR, one entry per CDR3 protein. Of about 1,000,000 distinct CDR3 sequences listed, more than 40% are singletons. Sequencing was performed on blood. These receptor sequences come from a woman aged 55 to 70 in good health.

This clonotype was detected a few times. The chain has TRBV4-2 and TRBJ2-7; TRBD2 is a possible D gene (5 bases). Trimming stripped 2 bases from V and 2 bases from J, with 10 bases between. Looked up from germline, CDR1 is LGHNA and CDR2 is YNFKEQ. The CDR3 is 14 residues long. The DNA of the CDR3 is TGTGCCAGCAGCCAATCGGGCGGGCCCTACGAGCAGTACTTC. This sequence encodes CASSQSGGPYEQYF.

This clonotype has more than one count but fewer than ten. The chain employs TRBV25-1 and TRBJ2-7; 8 positions match TRBD1. The germline V gene encodes CDR1 MGHDK and CDR2 SYGVNS. This CDR3 is 13 amino acids long. The junction had 0 bases not matched to a gene; V was cut back by 2 bases and J by 3 bases. The CDR3 sequence is CASSEDRGYEQYF. CDR3 nucleotide sequence: TGTGCCAGCAGTGAAGACAGGGGCTACGAGCAGTACTTC.

The chain has TRBV28 and TRBJ2-5; D is undetermined. The J call could be wrong; TRBJ2-7 is a better fit for the DNA end. Germline values: CDR1 MDHEN, CDR2 SYDVKM. CDR3 length: 11 amino acids. The CDR3 DNA sequence: TGTGCCAGCTCTAGGTTGGGCGAGCAGTACTTC. Protein product: CASSRLGEQYF.

The chain couples TRBV21-1 to TRBJ2-1; the D call of TRBD2 is as the table states it, not checked on the DNA. TRBV21-1 is a pseudogene segment. The CDR3 extends over 14 amino acids. In nucleotides, the CDR3 is TGTGCCAGCAGCAAAAGGGGACTAGCGGGAGAGGAGTTCTTC. As protein: CASSKRGLAGEEFF.

This sequence joins TRBV6-4 and TRBJ2-1, with 11 positions matching TRBD2. After removal of 3 bases from V and 3 bases from J, the junction contained 7 bases not matched to a gene. The CDR3 sequence is 17 residues long. In germline, CDR1 is MRHNA, CDR2 SNTAGT. For the CDR3, the DNA is TGTGCCAGCAGTGATTCACAAGGACTAGCGGGCTACAATGAGCAGTTCTTC. It codes for CASSDSQGLAGYNEQFF.

This chain connects TRBV2 to TRBJ1-1; D gene uncertain. Trimming took 7 bases from V and 5 from J, leaving 8 bases between them. From germline, CDR1 is SNHLY and CDR2 FYNNEI. The CDR3 extends over 11 amino acids. The CDR3 coding sequence is TGTGCCAGCATAAAGGGAACTGAAGCTTTCTTT. It codes for CASIKGTEAFF.

Remarks on this clonotype: A junction boundary mismatches the germline segment, possibly from a read error. The chain uses TRBV11-2 and TRBJ2-7; D gene unclear. The CDR3 spans 17 residues. The germline gives CDR1 SGHAT, CDR2 FQNNGV. CDR3 DNA sequence: TGTGCCAGCAGCTTAGAGCCTCGTCTAAAACCACCCTACGAGCGGTACTTC. Its protein product is CASSLEPRLKPPYERYF.

The chain combines TRBV20-1 with TRBJ2-5; D possibly corresponds to TRBD2 (5 bases). The CDR3 has 11 residues. V lost 4 bases and J lost 10, with 13 bases in between. Per the germline V gene, CDR1 is DFQATT and CDR2 is SNEGSKA (reference sequence). In DNA form, the CDR3 reads TGCAGTGCTATTCTAGTCGGGGTCCAGTACTTC. This sequence encodes CSAILVGVQYF.

This clonotype was seen a handful of times. The chain has TRBV29-1 and TRBJ2-5; tentatively, D is TRBD1 or TRBD2 (5 bases each). V dropped 1 base and J dropped 5 bases, with 8 bases sitting between them. This CDR3 spans 12 amino acids. In germline, CDR1 is SQVTM, CDR2 ANQGSEA. CDR3 residues: CSVEVGVETQYF. CDR3 nucleotides: TGCAGCGTTGAAGTGGGGGTGGAGACCCAGTACTTC.

The chain recombines TRBV14 with TRBJ1-2, with D possibly TRBD1 on 6 matching bases. The CDR3 runs to 16 residues. CDR1 and CDR2 from the germline V gene are SGHDN and FVKESK. The V end lost 0 bases, the J end lost 3 bases, and 14 bases lay between the germline ends. In DNA, the CDR3 is TGTGCCAGCAGCCAAGACTTCACAGGGAGGCACTATGGCTACACCTTC. Residues: CASSQDFTGRHYGYTF.

The rearrangement uses TRBV12-3 or TRBV12-4 and TRBJ2-3; 7 nucleotides line up with TRBD2. With V trimmed by 5 bases and J by 4 bases, 3 bases remained unmatched. The CDR3 is 13 residues long. CDR3 nucleotides: TGTGCCAGCAGTACCGCGGGAGCAGATACGCAGTATTTT. Residues: CASSTAGADTQYF.

The CDR3 region has the DNA TGTGCCAGCAGCTTTCTAGCGGGAGGAGCCAAAAACATTCAGTACTTC. Residues: CASSFLAGGAKNIQYF. The gene calls are TRBV7-2 and TRBJ2-4; 11 nucleotides match TRBD2. The V segment lost 3 bases and the J segment 0 bases; nucleotides outside the gene matches: 1. CDR1 is SGHTA and CDR2 is FQGNSA in the germline V gene. CDR3 size: 16 residues.

The V gene is TRBV7-2, the J gene TRBJ2-3, with D uncertain. There are 13 residues in the CDR3. Trimming took off 2 bases at V and 9 bases at J, with 12 bases between the two ends. Germline assignment: CDR1 SGHTA and CDR2 FQGNSA. The CDR3: CASSLSPDKTQYF. Here the CDR3 DNA reads TGTGCCAGCAGCTTATCGCCAGACAAAACGCAGTATTTT.

The table lists this clonotype with a few counts. This CDR3 is CATSGGGGDNEQFF. The CDR3 region has the DNA TGTGCCACCAGTGGTGGGGGCGGAGACAATGAGCAGTTCTTC. The V call is TRBV24-1, the J call TRBJ2-1; TRBD1 might be the D (6 bases). The V and J ends lost 5 bases and 5 bases respectively, with 12 bases between them. Germline CDR1 and CDR2: KGHDR and SFDVKD. There are 14 residues in the CDR3.

This clonotype was seen only a few times. The chain's CDR3 is CASSSGPTLGYGYTF. CDR3 coding DNA: TGTGCCAGCAGTTCCGGGCCCACCCTGGGCTATGGCTACACCTTC. The V gene is TRBV12-3 or TRBV12-4, the J gene TRBJ1-2, with D uncertain. V shed 4 bases and J shed 4 bases, with 16 bases lying between them. This CDR3 region has 15 residues.

V is TRBV29-1 and J is TRBJ2-7; TRBD1 is a possible D gene (6 bases). V was shortened by 7 bases and J by 1 base, with 11 bases between the two germline ends. This CDR3 has 12 residues. Germline CDR1 reads SQVTM; CDR2 reads ANQGSEA. The chain's CDR3 is CSAAGASYEQYF. CDR3 bases: TGCAGCGCTGCAGGGGCATCCTACGAGCAGTACTTC.

The gene calls are TRBV27 and TRBJ2-1; 9 bases are shared with TRBD2. Germline loops: CDR1 MNHEY, CDR2 SMNVEV (reference sequence). V lost 7 bases to trimming and J lost 9 bases; unmatched junction nucleotides: 7. The CDR3 consists of 13 residues. The CDR3 region is CASTREGSGEQFF. CDR3 DNA sequence: TGTGCCAGCACGCGGGAGGGCAGCGGTGAGCAGTTCTTC.

The sample holds a few counts of this clonotype. The gene calls are TRBV20-1 and TRBJ2-4; TRBD2 agrees at 9 bases. Germline V lookup: CDR1 DFQATT, CDR2 SNEGSKA (reference sequence). The CDR3 covers 14 residues. Trimming removed 6 bases from V and 9 bases from J; junction bases left unmatched: 12. In DNA form, the CDR3 reads TGCAGTGCCAGGCCTCGGACTAGCGTCTTCATTCAGTACTTC. Translated, it gives CSARPRTSVFIQYF.

This chain links TRBV7-8 with TRBJ1-6; D might be TRBD1 (5 bases). This CDR3 has 18 amino acids. CDR1 and CDR2 from the germline V gene are SGHVS and FQNEAQ. V gave up 3 bases and J gave up 9 bases, with 24 bases separating them. This chain's CDR3 is CASSFLTWAGGSVSPLHF. In DNA, the CDR3 is TGTGCCAGCAGCTTTCTGACATGGGCCGGGGGATCTGTTTCACCCCTCCACTTT.

The rearrangement links TRBV20-1 to TRBJ2-4, with D tentatively TRBD2 (6 bases). This CDR3 region has 14 residues. The V end lost 6 bases, the J end lost 5 bases, and 17 bases lay between the germline ends. Germline CDR1 is DFQATT and CDR2 is SNEGSKA (reference sequence). The CDR3 DNA follows: TGCAGTGCGCCGCCCCCTAGCGCTGAAAACATTCAGTACTTC. Protein product: CSAPPPSAENIQYF.

The chain couples TRBV5-1 to TRBJ2-7, with 9 bases that match TRBD1. Losses at the gene ends were 2 bases for V and 3 bases for J; bases not matched to a gene: 6. Germline V lookup: CDR1 SGHRS, CDR2 YFSETQ. The CDR3 spans 15 residues. Written as DNA, the CDR3 is TGCGCCAGCAGCTTCGCGGGACAGGGAAACTACGAGCAGTACTTC. It codes for CASSFAGQGNYEQYF.

This clonotype has a handful of counts. The rearrangement joins TRBV20-1 to TRBJ1-5; 7 nucleotides match TRBD1. The germline V gene has CDR1 DFQATT and CDR2 SNEGSKA (reference sequence). The CDR3 is 14 amino acids. V was clipped by 4 bases and J by 1 base; unmatched bases: 4. CDR3 loop: CSAKTGISNQPQHF. CDR3 sequence (DNA): TGCAGTGCTAAGACAGGGATAAGCAATCAGCCCCAGCATTTT.

In regard to this clonotype: A much bigger clone sits one base away, suggesting this may be a read error. The chain uses TRBV5-1 and TRBJ2-7; 12 positions agree with TRBD2. The end of the DNA is better explained by TRBJ2-5, so the J call may be wrong. This CDR3 spans 15 amino acids. Germline CDR1 is SGHRS and CDR2 is YFSETQ. This CDR3 is CASSWASGREETQYF. CDR3 bases: TGCGCCAGCAGCTGGGCTAGCGGGAGGGAAGAGACCCAGTACTTC.